This entry lists 11 T cell receptor beta chains sequenced from one sample in a study of PD-1 blockade in classical Hodgkin lymphoma. Sequencing was performed with immunoSEQ multiplex PCR; in TCRdb, only in-frame clones are kept and a portion is missing. The data contain tens of thousands of clones, under 75% of them singletons. Relapses following autologous stem cell transplantation were seen in all patients, with brentuximab vedotin exposure varying. Sequencing used peripheral blood mononuclear cells (PBMCs), obtained before the second cycle of nivolumab. The source is a human donor with classical Hodgkin lymphoma.

This chain uses TRBV5-4 with TRBJ2-5, with no clear D. Trimming pared 1 base from V and 3 bases from J, leaving 16 bases between. Germline V lookup: CDR1 SGHNT, CDR2 YYREEE (reference sequence). This CDR3 spans 16 amino acids. The CDR3 region has the DNA TGTGCCAGCAGCTTGAATTTGGACCTGATGGAAGAGACCCAGTACTTC. It specifies CASSLNLDLMEETQYF.

The gene calls are TRBV7-8 and TRBJ2-7, with 10 bases that match TRBD1. Trimming at V came to 1 base and at J to 6 bases, leaving 6 bases not matched to a gene. Per the germline V gene, CDR1 is SGHVS and CDR2 is FQNEAQ. The CDR3 loop spans 15 amino acids. The CDR3 DNA is TGTGCCAGCAGCTTAGAGGGACAGGGGCTTACCGAGCAGTACTTC. This sequence encodes CASSLEGQGLTEQYF.

This rearrangement joins TRBV5-1 to TRBJ2-6; TRBD1 agrees at 9 bases. This CDR3 contains 17 residues. After removal of 2 bases from V and 2 bases from J, the junction contained 5 bases not matched to a gene. CDR1 and CDR2 from the germline V gene are SGHRS and YFSETQ. DNA for the CDR3: TGCGCCAGCAGCTTTACAGGGGGCCTTCCTGGGGCCAACGTCCTGACTTTC. Translated, it gives CASSFTGGLPGANVLTF.

This clone was seen just once. V gene TRBV2 combines with J gene TRBJ1-6; a possible D gene is TRBD1 (6 bases). V gave up 4 bases and J gave up 8 bases, with 15 bases separating them. Germline V gene sequence: CDR1 SNHLY, CDR2 FYNNEI. This CDR3 contains 15 residues. The CDR3, as DNA: TGTGCCAGCAGTGGGCCGGGGGGGGGCCATTCACCCCTCCACTTT. Amino acids: CASSGPGGGHSPLHF.

The chain links TRBV6-5 to TRBJ2-6; possible D gene TRBD2, 5 bases. Trimming pared 8 bases from V and 0 bases from J, leaving 8 bases between. Germline assignment: CDR1 MNHEY and CDR2 SVGAGI. This CDR3 has 14 amino acids. CDR3 loop: CASQRSSGANVLTF. The CDR3 nucleotides are TGTGCCAGCCAGCGGAGCTCTGGGGCCAACGTCCTGACTTTC.

The V gene is TRBV15, the J gene TRBJ1-4; D is unresolved. From germline, CDR1 is LNHNV and CDR2 YYDKDF (reference sequence). The CDR3 has 15 amino acids. The germline V and J ends were trimmed by 3 bases and 1 base, with 9 bases remaining between them. For the CDR3, the DNA is TGTGCCACCAGCAGGGAGCTTTTAACTAATGAAAAACTGTTTTTT. Encoded protein: CATSRELLTNEKLFF.

This clone appeared many times. CDR3 nucleotide sequence: TGTGCCAGCAGCCCCCTCGGGACGAGAACTGAAGCTTTCTTT. Residues: CASSPLGTRTEAFF. The chain has TRBV7-2 and TRBJ1-1, with D perhaps TRBD1 (5 bases). Germline CDR1 is SGHTA and CDR2 is FQGNSA. Deletions cut 5 bases from V and 5 bases from J, with 15 bases between. The CDR3 extends over 14 amino acids.

The V and J genes are TRBV5-1 and TRBJ2-1, with TRBD2 as a possible D gene (5 bases). The CDR3 covers 12 residues. Germline CDR1 is SGHRS and CDR2 is YFSETQ. V was trimmed by 2 bases and J by 7 bases, leaving 7 bases between them. CDR3 sequence (DNA): TGCGCCAGCAGCTTTGCGGGTAATGAGCAGTTCTTC. Encoded protein: CASSFAGNEQFF. Filled out from reference TRBV5-1 and TRBJ2-1, the complete variable domain reads KAGVTQTPRYLIKTRGQQVTLSCSPISGHRSVSWYQQTPGQGLQFLFEYFSETQRNKGNFPGRFSGRQFSNSRSEMNVSTLELGDSALYLCASSFAGNEQFFGPGTRLTVL.

Comments on this clone: Relative to the germline gene, one junction end is altered; a read error may explain this. V usage is TRBV7-9 and J usage is TRBJ1-4; 7 bases map to TRBD1. The CDR3 extends over 16 amino acids. Per the germline V gene, CDR1 is SEHNR and CDR2 is FQNEAQ (reference sequence). The CDR3 DNA follows: TGCGCCAGCAGCCCTCAAGGGGGACAGAGTAATGAAAAACTGTTTTTT. This encodes CASSPQGGQSNEKLFF.

The rearrangement links TRBV4-3 to TRBJ2-7; D tentatively reads TRBD1 or TRBD2 (6 bases each). Trimming took 1 base from V and 4 from J, leaving 17 bases between them. Germline-derived CDR1 and CDR2 are LGHNA and YSLEER. This CDR3 has 16 amino acids. CDR3 amino acids: CASSQGKTGRYYEQYF. Written as DNA, the CDR3 is TGCGCCAGCAGCCAAGGAAAAACAGGGAGGTATTACGAGCAGTACTTC.

The gene calls are TRBV11-2 and TRBJ1-5; unclear D gene. CDR1 is SGHAT and CDR2 is FQNNGV in the germline V gene. The CDR3 sequence is 16 residues long. V lost 0 bases, J lost 3 bases, and 12 bases lay in between. The CDR3: CASSLDHRVHNQPQHF. As DNA, the CDR3 is TGTGCCAGCAGCTTAGATCACCGGGTCCACAATCAGCCCCAGCATTTT.